Listed below are T cell receptor beta chains from one sample, sequenced in a study of control samples from healthy donors and cancer patients. Profiling relied on immunoSEQ multiplex PCR, and the TCRdb table lists in-frame clones only, not all of them. The data contain around 99,000 clones, 85% to 90% of them singletons. Sequenced input: blood. Source of these receptors: a woman aged 50 to 60 in good health. CDR3s include the opening cysteine and the closing phenylalanine or tryptophan. Fields, in order: V gene, clone size, J gene, D gene, CDR3 DNA, CDR3 protein. A D gene is named only where the DNA matches it firmly. Some rows mark clone size as missing; the rest say once, few, many or name a class of expanded clone.

TRBV9	-	TRBJ1-3	-	TGTGCCAGCAGCGTAGATTCTGGAAACACCATATATTTT	CASSVDSGNTIYF
TRBV12-3/TRBV12-4	-	TRBJ2-5	TRBD2	TGTGCCAGCAGGAAAGCGGGGCAAGAGACCCAGTACTTC	CASRKAGQETQYF
TRBV7-2	-	TRBJ2-5	-	TGTGCCAGCAGCTCGGACCTGGGGACCCAGTACTTC	CASSSDLGTQYF
TRBV5-1	-	TRBJ2-4	-	TGCGCCAGCAGCCTAGGAGGACCCTTAGCCAAAAACATTCAGTACTTC	CASSLGGPLAKNIQYF
TRBV6-6	-	TRBJ1-1	-	TGTGCCAGCCCCACCGAACTAGGTGAAGCTTTCTTT	CASPTELGEAFF
TRBV6-2/TRBV6-3	-	TRBJ2-5	TRBD2	TGTGCCAGCAGTTACTTGACTAGCGGCTTCCAAGAGACCCAGTACTTC	CASSYLTSGFQETQYF
TRBV7-2	-	TRBJ1-1	-	TGTGCCAGCAGCTGGGTAGAAGAGGGGGACACTGAAGCTTTCTTT	CASSWVEEGDTEAFF
TRBV7-9	-	TRBJ2-6	TRBD2	TGTGCCAGCAGCTTAGGGTGGCGGGGGGGGACCTCTGGGGCCAACGTCCTGACTTTC	CASSLGWRGGTSGANVLTF
TRBV7-2	-	TRBJ1-5	-	TGTGCCAGCAGCGGAAACGTAAATCAGCCCCAGCATTTT	CASSGNVNQPQHF
TRBV2	-	TRBJ2-6	-	TGTGCCACCGTCACTGAGGTAACCGGGGCCAACGTCCTGACTTTC	CATVTEVTGANVLTF
TRBV4-3	-	TRBJ2-1	-	TGCGCCAGCAGCCAAGCTTGGGACAACCTCTACAATGAGCAGTTCTTC	CASSQAWDNLYNEQFF
TRBV7-2	-	TRBJ2-3	TRBD1	TGTGCCAGCAGCACCCCAGGGGGCGGCGCAGATACGCAGTATTTT	CASSTPGGGADTQYF
TRBV11-2	-	TRBJ2-2	-	TGTGCCAGCAGCGAAGCGGGGAACACCGGGGAGCTGTTTTTT	CASSEAGNTGELFF
TRBV29-1	-	TRBJ2-2	-	TGCAGCGTTGAATCGGGACTCCGGTCGGGCGGGGAGCTGTTTTTT	CSVESGLRSGGELFF
TRBV5-1	-	TRBJ2-1	-	TGCGCCAGCAGCCCAGGAGGGACGTACAATGAGCAGTTCTTC	CASSPGGTYNEQFF
TRBV3-1/TRBV3-2	few	TRBJ1-6	-	TGTGCCAGCAGCCAAGTAAGCATTAGCTCCTATAATTCACCCCTCCACTTT	CASSQVSISSYNSPLHF
TRBV6-5	-	TRBJ2-1	TRBD2	TGTGCCTCTTCCCTAGCGGGGGCCTACAATGAGCAGTTCTTC	CASSLAGAYNEQFF
TRBV5-1	-	TRBJ2-1	-	TGCGCCAGCAGCTTAACAGGGAATCCCTACAATGAGCAGTTCTTC	CASSLTGNPYNEQFF
TRBV30	-	TRBJ2-1	-	TGTGCCTGGCTTATTCAAAATGAGCAGTTCTTC	CAWLIQNEQFF
TRBV19	-	TRBJ2-7	-	TGTGCCAGTAGTAACCTCGGGACCTCTTACGAGCAGTACTTC	CASSNLGTSYEQYF
TRBV12-2	many	TRBJ2-5	-	TGTGCAAGTCGCCCGAAGGACAGAAAAGAGACCCAGTACTTC	CASRPKDRKETQYF
TRBV19	few	TRBJ1-5	-	TGTGCCAGTAGTACCCAGGGCGGCGGGCAGCCCCAGCATTTT	CASSTQGGGQPQHF
TRBV12-3/TRBV12-4	-	TRBJ1-1	-	TGTGCCAGCAGTTTAGTCAGGGACGTCAAAGCTTTCTTT	CASSLVRDVKAFF
TRBV30	-	TRBJ2-3	TRBD2	TGTGCCTGGAGCGTCCCTTCTAGCGGGGGAACAGATACGCAGTATTTT	CAWSVPSSGGTDTQYF
TRBV7-2	-	TRBJ2-2	-	TGTGCCAGCAGCTTAGAGCCCGCTACCGGGGAGCTGTTTTTT	CASSLEPATGELFF
TRBV6-6	-	TRBJ1-3	-	TGTGCCAGCAGCCCAACAGGAATAGGAAACACCATATATTTT	CASSPTGIGNTIYF
TRBV5-6	once	TRBJ2-6	-	TGTGCCAGCAGCTTCATCGATTTTGAGGGTCCTGTCCTGACTTTC	CASSFIDFEGPVLTF